The TCR beta chain under discussion was sequenced for a study of OX40 agonist ivuxolimab in advanced cancers. Study-wide findings and caveats: Researchers report that CD8+ T cells had, on average, more expanded clones than CD4+.

This CDR3 contains 14 residues. Germline CDR1 SGHTA, CDR2 FQGNSA. Trimming cost V 3 bases and J 3 bases; bases outside gene matches: 4. As concerns this clone: Its specificity is not known.

Clones were read by immunoSEQ multiplex PCR, and TCRdb kept only the in-frame ones, dropping some. The sample carries about 75,000 clones, around nine tenths recorded once. The sequence came from an adult with an advanced solid tumor such as melanoma, head and neck, liver or kidney cancer. The specimen was CD4+ or CD8+ T cells sorted from blood, collected in a trial of the OX40 agonist ivuxolimab. The chain uses TRBV7-2 and TRBJ2-7; 8 bases match TRBD1. The CDR3 DNA reads TGTGCCAGCAGCTTCCAGGGGGCTCTCTACGAGCAGTACTTC. It translates to CASSFQGALYEQYF.